The 27 T cell receptor beta chains presented below share a single source sample, sequenced in a study of cytomegalovirus exposure and HLA in healthy donors. 13 Jbeta primers and 60 Vbeta primers were used for the PCR. Generated by immunoSEQ multiplex PCR, the TCRdb table keeps only in-frame clones and is missing some. The ten most abundant clones cover less than 2% of a sample with 100,000 to 150,000 clones. The sequencing sample was made of PBMCs. The receptors here all came from a woman aged 40 to 50 in good health and CMV-seronegative.

The chain uses TRBV9 and TRBJ2-2; D uncertain. Germline V lookup: CDR1 SGDLS, CDR2 YYNGEE. Trimming removed 7 bases at V and 6 bases at J, with 10 bases between. CDR3 length equals 12 residues. CDR3 in amino acids: CASARTAGELFF. DNA of the CDR3: TGTGCCAGCGCCCGTACAGCCGGGGAGCTGTTTTTT.

CDR3 loop: CASSLGDSFYGYTF. The CDR3, as DNA: TGCGCCAGCAGCTTGGGGGACAGTTTCTATGGCTACACCTTC. V gene TRBV5-1 combines with J gene TRBJ1-2, with 7 bases aligning to TRBD1. V was pared by 0 bases and J by 4 bases, with 3 bases of the junction left unmatched. Germline V lookup: CDR1 SGHRS, CDR2 YFSETQ. The CDR3 covers 14 residues.

V usage is TRBV7-2 and J usage is TRBJ1-2; D not resolved. Germline CDR1 reads SGHTA; CDR2 reads FQGNSA. V lost 5 bases and J lost 6, with 19 bases in between. The CDR3 runs 15 residues. The CDR3 DNA sequence: TGTGCCAGCAGCCTCTCGTTTAAGAGGGTAGATGGCTACACCTTC. Translation: CASSLSFKRVDGYTF.

The chain recombines TRBV10-3 with TRBJ1-1; TRBD1 is a possible D gene (5 bases). Germline CDR1 is ENHRY and CDR2 is SYGVKD. This CDR3 is built from 13 residues. Trimming pared 6 bases from V and 2 bases from J, leaving 10 bases between. The CDR3 spells CAISLTDNTEAFF. CDR3 coding DNA: TGTGCCATCAGCCTGACAGACAACACTGAAGCTTTCTTT.

V usage is TRBV25-1 and J usage is TRBJ2-5; 8 positions agree with TRBD1. The J call may be mistaken, given a closer DNA end match to TRBJ2-7. The germline V gene encodes CDR1 MGHDK and CDR2 SYGVNS. This CDR3 has 15 residues. The CDR3: CASSEAGTGLSEQYF. CDR3 DNA sequence: TGTGCCAGCAGTGAGGCCGGGACAGGCCTCTCCGAGCAGTACTTC.

The genes are TRBV4-2 and TRBJ1-2; weak D call: TRBD1 (6 bases). The CDR3 is 14 amino acids. The V end lost 0 bases, the J end lost 5 bases, and 10 bases lay between the germline ends. Looked up from germline, CDR1 is LGHNA and CDR2 is YNFKEQ. CDR3 nucleotides: TGTGCCAGCAGCCAAGAAGTGGGGGCTTATGGCTACACCTTC. The encoded protein is CASSQEVGAYGYTF.

The genes are TRBV7-3 and TRBJ2-6; D unresolved. CDR1 and CDR2 (germline): SGHTA, FQGTGA. This CDR3 has 14 residues. The germline V and J ends were trimmed by 4 bases and 1 base, with 5 bases remaining between them. CDR3 DNA: TGTGCCAGCAGCTCCTTATCTGGGGCCAACGTCCTGACTTTC. Translating it yields CASSSLSGANVLTF.

The V gene is TRBV29-1, the J gene TRBJ1-1, with D possibly TRBD1 on 5 matching bases. V lost 1 base, J lost 4 bases, and 16 bases lay in between. Germline V CDR1 and CDR2: SQVTM, ANQGSEA. The CDR3 extends over 15 amino acids. CDR3 protein: CSVEALMGGGTEAFF. The DNA for the CDR3 is TGCAGCGTTGAAGCCCTAATGGGGGGAGGCACTGAAGCTTTCTTT.

The genes are TRBV27 and TRBJ2-2; 12 positions agree with TRBD2. Germline V gives CDR1 MNHEY, CDR2 SMNVEV (reference sequence). Germline trimming cut 5 bases from V and 0 bases from J; bases unmatched to any gene: 7. This CDR3 spans 18 amino acids. The CDR3 reads CASSPLTSGGPNTGELFF. CDR3 in DNA: TGTGCCAGCAGTCCGCTGACTAGCGGGGGCCCGAACACCGGGGAGCTGTTTTTT.

The chain combines TRBV10-3 with TRBJ1-2, with TRBD1 identical over 7 bases. This CDR3 contains 14 residues. V lost 6 bases to trimming and J lost 3 bases; unmatched junction nucleotides: 7. CDR1 is ENHRY, CDR2 SYGVKD, per germline. The CDR3 protein is CAIRPQGIDYGYTF. The DNA for the CDR3 is TGTGCCATCAGACCACAGGGGATCGACTATGGCTACACCTTC.

This chain uses TRBV5-1 with TRBJ2-3; 13 bases agree with TRBD2. Looked up from germline, CDR1 is SGHRS and CDR2 is YFSETQ. The V gene end was trimmed by 5 bases and the J gene end by 1 base; junction bases not matched to a gene: 7. CDR3 length: 17 residues. Written as DNA, the CDR3 is TGCGCCAGCAGACCAGGACTAGCGGGGGTTGGCACAGATACGCAGTATTTT. Protein product: CASRPGLAGVGTDTQYF.

The V call is TRBV11-3, the J call TRBJ1-1; D gene uncertain. The V gene's germline CDR1 is SGHNT and CDR2 YENEEA. The V end was cut by 3 bases, the J end by 1 base, with 6 bases between. This CDR3 spans 13 amino acids. CDR3 protein: CASSFQENTEAFF. The CDR3 coding sequence is TGTGCCAGCAGCTTTCAGGAGAACACTGAAGCTTTCTTT. Full variable domain (remainder filled in from reference TRBV11-3 and TRBJ1-1): EAGVVQSPRYKIIEKKQPVAFWCNPISGHNTLYWYLQNLGQGPELLIRYENEEAVDDSQLPKDRFSAERLKGVDSTLKIQPAELGDSAVYLCASSFQENTEAFFGQGTRLTVV.

Notes on this clone: One end of the junction does not line up with germline, which may come from a read error. The DNA for the CDR3 is TGTGCTAGCAGTCCTCAATTAGCGGGGGCGGGGAATGAGCAGTTCTTC. It translates to CASSPQLAGAGNEQFF. The chain joins TRBV7-7 to TRBJ2-1; TRBD2 agrees at 9 bases. The CDR3 is 16 residues long. CDR1 is SSHAT, CDR2 FNYEAQ, per germline (reference sequence).

Of note for this clone: One junction end disagrees with the germline gene, perhaps due to a read error. The chain employs TRBV29-1 and TRBJ2-5; 7 bases agree with TRBD1. Germline lookup yields CDR1 SQVTM and CDR2 ANQGSEA. The CDR3 extends over 11 amino acids. The CDR3 sequence: CSVEDAGRGNF. CDR3 DNA sequence: TGCAGCGTTGAAGATGCGGGCAGGGGGAACTTC.

This chain uses TRBV7-9 with TRBJ1-6; 8 positions agree with TRBD1. The ends lost 5 bases at V and 7 bases at J; junction bases unmatched: 7. Germline CDR1 reads SEHNR; CDR2 reads FQNEAQ (reference sequence). This CDR3 region has 15 residues. CDR3 amino acids: CASSGTGDRNSPLHF. As DNA, the CDR3 is TGTGCCAGCAGCGGGACAGGCGATCGGAATTCACCCCTCCACTTT.

The rearrangement uses TRBV28 and TRBJ2-7; the D gene is possibly TRBD1 (7 bases). Trimming left V 6 bases short and J 1 base short, with 10 bases between. The CDR3 consists of 13 residues. CDR1 and CDR2 from the germline V gene are MDHEN and SYDVKM. The CDR3: CASRGGQSYEQYV. Written as DNA, the CDR3 is TGTGCCAGCAGGGGGGGACAGTCCTACGAGCAGTACGTC.

This sequence joins TRBV10-3 and TRBJ1-6; D not resolved. V dropped 3 bases and J dropped 10 bases, with 16 bases sitting between them. From germline, CDR1 is ENHRY and CDR2 SYGVKD. The CDR3 contains 15 residues. CDR3 amino acids: CAISDSVGRESPLHF. CDR3 nucleotides: TGTGCCATCAGTGACTCCGTGGGCAGAGAATCACCCCTCCACTTT.

V is TRBV28 and J is TRBJ1-6; D is possibly TRBD1 (5 bases). Trimming took off 5 bases at V and 5 bases at J, with 16 bases between the two ends. Germline V lookup: CDR1 MDHEN, CDR2 SYDVKM. This CDR3 comprises 16 residues. The CDR3 DNA follows: TGTGCCAGCAGTCCAGAAGGGGCCCCCAATAATTCACCCCTCCACTTT. Translated, it gives CASSPEGAPNNSPLHF.

The chain is built from TRBV28 and TRBJ1-5; 8 nucleotides agree with TRBD1. CDR3 size: 15 residues. Germline CDR1 and CDR2: MDHEN and SYDVKM. V lost 5 bases, J lost 7 bases, and 10 bases stayed unmatched. The CDR3 protein is CASSTGTGRHQPQHF. The DNA of the CDR3 is TGTGCCAGCAGTACCGGGACAGGAAGGCACCAGCCCCAGCATTTT.

The chain links TRBV7-3 to TRBJ2-2; D may be TRBD1 (6 bases). This CDR3 has 15 residues. Germline CDR1 SGHTA, CDR2 FQGTGA. The germline V and J ends were trimmed by 3 bases and 6 bases, with 14 bases remaining between them. CDR3 nucleotide sequence: TGTGCCAGCAGCTTCCGGGCCTCAGGGGCCGGGGAGCTGTTTTTT. Its translation: CASSFRASGAGELFF.

The chain joins TRBV5-5 to TRBJ1-1, with D unresolved. The CDR3 consists of 13 residues. V lost 2 bases, J lost 5 bases, and 10 bases lay in between. Germline CDR1 and CDR2: SGHKS and YYEKEE (reference sequence). The CDR3 region has the DNA TGTGCCAGCAGCTTCCCTGGGAGGACTGAAGCTTTCTTT. Translated, it gives CASSFPGRTEAFF.

This chain joins TRBV4-1 and TRBJ2-3; D may be TRBD2 (5 bases). This CDR3 region has 14 residues. The ends were cut back, 4 bases at V and 11 bases at J, with 19 bases in the middle. The germline V gene encodes CDR1 MGHRA and CDR2 YSYEKL. The CDR3 DNA reads as TGCGCCAGCAGCCCCTCCTACGGTGAGGGCGGGCAGTATTTT. Translation gives CASSPSYGEGGQYF.

V usage is TRBV5-4 and J usage is TRBJ1-5; tentatively, D is TRBD1 (6 bases). V was cut by 4 bases and J by 2 bases, with 10 bases left in between. CDR3 length equals 14 residues. Looked up from germline, CDR1 is SGHNT and CDR2 is YYREEE (reference sequence). In nucleotides, the CDR3 is TGTGCCAGCAGCCAGGACAGTCGCAATCAGCCCCAGCATTTT. Its translation is CASSQDSRNQPQHF.

This rearrangement joins TRBV28 to TRBJ2-7, with 10 bases fitting TRBD1. CDR3 length equals 15 residues. V lost 7 bases, J lost 0 bases, and 6 bases stayed unmatched. Germline V gene lookup returns CDR1 MDHEN and CDR2 SYDVKM. The DNA for the CDR3 is TGTGCCAGCAATACTGGACAGGGGGTCTCCTACGAGCAGTACGTC. Translated, it gives CASNTGQGVSYEQYV.

This chain uses TRBV4-3 with TRBJ2-3; no clear D gene. Trimming pared 0 bases from V and 1 base from J, leaving 17 bases between. Germline V gives CDR1 LGHNA, CDR2 YSLEER. The CDR3 has 18 amino acids. This CDR3 is CASSQDLPSARGTDTQYF. CDR3 DNA: TGCGCCAGCAGCCAAGATCTCCCCAGCGCTCGGGGCACAGATACGCAGTATTTT.

Regarding this clone: The junction does not match germline at one end; this may be a read error. The same CDR3 also results from other DNA sequences found in this sample. The CDR3 DNA follows: TGTGCCAGCAGTGACTCGAGGAGGGCGGGGCGGGGGAATGAACAGTTCTTC. This codes for CASSDSRRAGRGNEQFF. V usage is TRBV6-4 and J usage is TRBJ2-1; 7 bases are a match to TRBD2. The CDR3 covers 17 residues. Germline-derived CDR1 and CDR2 are MRHNA and SNTAGT.

The V and J genes are TRBV10-3 and TRBJ1-3, with D maybe TRBD1 (6 bases). V lost 7 bases to trimming and J lost 2 bases, with 24 bases between them. This CDR3 has 18 residues. Germline V CDR1 and CDR2: ENHRY, SYGVKD. CDR3 coding DNA: TGTGCCATCATGGAGGAAGTTCGAAGGGGGAAAACTGGAAACACCATATATTTT. The encoded protein is CAIMEEVRRGKTGNTIYF.